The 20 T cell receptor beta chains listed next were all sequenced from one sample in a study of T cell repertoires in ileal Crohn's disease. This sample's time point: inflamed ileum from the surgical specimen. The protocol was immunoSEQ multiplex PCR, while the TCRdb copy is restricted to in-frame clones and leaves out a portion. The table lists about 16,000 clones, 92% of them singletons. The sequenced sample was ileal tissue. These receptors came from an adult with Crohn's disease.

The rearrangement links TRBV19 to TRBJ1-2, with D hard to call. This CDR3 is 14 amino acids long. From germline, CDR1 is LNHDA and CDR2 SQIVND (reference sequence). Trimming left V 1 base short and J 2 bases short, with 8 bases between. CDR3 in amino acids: CASSIGADNYGYTF. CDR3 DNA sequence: TGTGCCAGTAGTATAGGGGCGGACAACTATGGCTACACCTTC.

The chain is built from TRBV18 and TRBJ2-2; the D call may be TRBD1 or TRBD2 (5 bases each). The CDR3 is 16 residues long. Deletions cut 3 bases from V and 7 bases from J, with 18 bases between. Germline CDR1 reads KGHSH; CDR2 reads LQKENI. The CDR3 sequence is CASSPLNSRDGGELFF. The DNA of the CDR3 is TGTGCCAGCTCACCCCTAAATAGCAGGGACGGCGGGGAGCTGTTTTTT.

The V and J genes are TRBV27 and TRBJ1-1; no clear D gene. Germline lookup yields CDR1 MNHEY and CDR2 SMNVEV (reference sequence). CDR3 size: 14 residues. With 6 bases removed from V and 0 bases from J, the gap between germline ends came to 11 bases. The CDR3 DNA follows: TGTGCCAGCAGCCCCTGGACTCTGAACACTGAAGCTTTCTTT. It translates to CASSPWTLNTEAFF.

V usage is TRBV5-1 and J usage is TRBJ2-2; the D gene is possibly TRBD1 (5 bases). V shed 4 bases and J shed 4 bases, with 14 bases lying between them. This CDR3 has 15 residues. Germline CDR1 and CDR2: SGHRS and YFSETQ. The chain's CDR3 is CASSKGLWGTGELFF. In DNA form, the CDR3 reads TGCGCCAGCAGCAAGGGGTTGTGGGGCACCGGGGAGCTGTTTTTT. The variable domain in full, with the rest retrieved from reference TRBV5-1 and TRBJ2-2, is KAGVTQTPRYLIKTRGQQVTLSCSPISGHRSVSWYQQTPGQGLQFLFEYFSETQRNKGNFPGRFSGRQFSNSRSEMNVSTLELGDSALYLCASSKGLWGTGELFFGEGSRLTVL.

The DNA for the CDR3 is TGTGCCAGCAGCCCCAGGGTGGACCATGGCTACACCTTC. Protein product: CASSPRVDHGYTF. V usage is TRBV6-5 and J usage is TRBJ1-2; the D gene is possibly TRBD1 (5 bases). V shed 6 bases and J shed 6 bases, with 14 bases lying between them. The CDR3 is 13 residues long. In germline, CDR1 is MNHEY, CDR2 SVGAGI.

CDR3 in amino acids: CASTGQLMNTEAFF. CDR3 bases: TGTGCCAGCACTGGACAACTTATGAACACTGAAGCTTTCTTT. V and J are TRBV2 and TRBJ1-1, with TRBD1 as a possible D gene (5 bases). Germline-derived CDR1 and CDR2 are SNHLY and FYNNEI. V lost 7 bases, J lost 0 bases, and 12 bases lay in between. This CDR3 contains 14 residues.

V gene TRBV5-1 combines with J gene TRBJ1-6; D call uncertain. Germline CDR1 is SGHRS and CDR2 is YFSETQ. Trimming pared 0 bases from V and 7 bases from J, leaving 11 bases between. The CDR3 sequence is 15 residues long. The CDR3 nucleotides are TGCGCCAGCAGCTTGGAAGGAATCGAGAATTCACCCCTCCACTTT. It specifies CASSLEGIENSPLHF.

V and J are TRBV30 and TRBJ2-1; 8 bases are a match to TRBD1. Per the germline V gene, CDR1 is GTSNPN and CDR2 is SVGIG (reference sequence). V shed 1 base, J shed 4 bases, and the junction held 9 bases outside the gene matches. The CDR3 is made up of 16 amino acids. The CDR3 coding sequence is TGTGCCTGGAGTGGTACAGGGGGTCGTCTATACAATGAGCAGTTCTTC. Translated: CAWSGTGGRLYNEQFF. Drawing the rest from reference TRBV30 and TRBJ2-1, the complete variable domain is SQTIHQWPATLVQPVGSPLSLECTVEGTSNPNLYWYRQAAGRGLQLLFYSVGIGQISSEVPQNLSASRPQDRQFILSSKKLLLSDSGFYLCAWSGTGGRLYNEQFFGPGTRLTVL.

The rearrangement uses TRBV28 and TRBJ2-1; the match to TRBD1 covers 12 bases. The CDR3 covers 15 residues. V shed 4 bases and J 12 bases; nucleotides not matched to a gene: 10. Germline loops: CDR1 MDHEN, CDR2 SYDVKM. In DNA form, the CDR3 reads TGTGCCAGCAGTTCACTAGGGACAGGGGGCTCTTGGCAGTTCTTC. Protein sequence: CASSSLGTGGSWQFF.

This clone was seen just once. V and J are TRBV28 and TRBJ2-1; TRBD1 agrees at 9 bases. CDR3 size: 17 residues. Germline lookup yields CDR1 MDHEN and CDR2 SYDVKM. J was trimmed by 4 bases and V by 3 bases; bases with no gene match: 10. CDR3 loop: CASSFPPGQGGYNEQFF. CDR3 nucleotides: TGTGCCAGCAGTTTTCCCCCGGGACAGGGAGGGTACAATGAGCAGTTCTTC.

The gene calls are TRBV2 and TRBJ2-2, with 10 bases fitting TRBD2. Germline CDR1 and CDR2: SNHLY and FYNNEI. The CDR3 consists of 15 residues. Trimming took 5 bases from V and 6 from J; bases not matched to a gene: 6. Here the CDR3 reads CASSRLTSGAGELFF. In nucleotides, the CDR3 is TGTGCCAGCAGTCGGCTCACTAGCGGGGCCGGGGAGCTGTTTTTT.

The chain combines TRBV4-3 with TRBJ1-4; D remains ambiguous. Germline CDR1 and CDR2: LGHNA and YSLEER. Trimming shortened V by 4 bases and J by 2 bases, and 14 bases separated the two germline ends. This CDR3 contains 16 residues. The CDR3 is CASSLGVSSTNEKLFF. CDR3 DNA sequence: TGCGCCAGCAGCCTTGGTGTCAGTTCCACTAATGAAAAACTGTTTTTT.

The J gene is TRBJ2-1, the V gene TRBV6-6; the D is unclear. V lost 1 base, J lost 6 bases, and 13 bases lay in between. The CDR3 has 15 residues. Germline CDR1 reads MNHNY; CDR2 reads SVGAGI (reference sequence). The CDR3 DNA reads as TGTGCCAGCAGTTACTTGTCGACTGACCTCAATGAGCAGTTCTTC. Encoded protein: CASSYLSTDLNEQFF.

CDR3: CASSPGTSDYEQYF. In nucleotides, the CDR3 is TGCGCCAGCAGCCCGGGGACTAGCGACTACGAGCAGTACTTC. The V gene is TRBV5-1, the J gene TRBJ2-7, with TRBD2 matching over 10 bases. The CDR3 has 14 amino acids. Germline CDR1 is SGHRS and CDR2 is YFSETQ. V lost 4 bases to trimming and J lost 3 bases; unmatched junction nucleotides: 4.

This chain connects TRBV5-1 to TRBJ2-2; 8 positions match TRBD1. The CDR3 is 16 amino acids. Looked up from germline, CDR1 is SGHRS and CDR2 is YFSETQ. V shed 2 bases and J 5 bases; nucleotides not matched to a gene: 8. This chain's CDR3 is CASSFRGRMETGELFF. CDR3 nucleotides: TGCGCCAGCAGCTTCAGGGGGCGGATGGAAACCGGGGAGCTGTTTTTT. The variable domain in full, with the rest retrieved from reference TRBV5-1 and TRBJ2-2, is KAGVTQTPRYLIKTRGQQVTLSCSPISGHRSVSWYQQTPGQGLQFLFEYFSETQRNKGNFPGRFSGRQFSNSRSEMNVSTLELGDSALYLCASSFRGRMETGELFFGEGSRLTVL.

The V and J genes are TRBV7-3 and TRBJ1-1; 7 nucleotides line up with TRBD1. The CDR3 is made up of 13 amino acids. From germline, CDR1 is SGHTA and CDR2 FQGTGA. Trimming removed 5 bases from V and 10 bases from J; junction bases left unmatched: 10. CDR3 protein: CASSARQGGGAFF. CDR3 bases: TGTGCCAGCAGCGCCCGACAGGGAGGGGGAGCTTTCTTT.

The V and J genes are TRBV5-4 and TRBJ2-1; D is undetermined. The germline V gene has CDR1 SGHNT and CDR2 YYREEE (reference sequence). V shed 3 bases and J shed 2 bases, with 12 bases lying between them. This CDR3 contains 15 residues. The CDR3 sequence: CASSSEPWAYNEQFF. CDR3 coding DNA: TGTGCCAGCAGCTCCGAGCCATGGGCCTACAATGAGCAGTTCTTC.

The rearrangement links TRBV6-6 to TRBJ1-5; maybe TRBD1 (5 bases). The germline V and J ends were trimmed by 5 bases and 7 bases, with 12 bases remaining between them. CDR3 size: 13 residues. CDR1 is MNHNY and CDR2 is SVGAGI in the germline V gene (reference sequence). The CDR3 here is CASSGTRYQPQHF. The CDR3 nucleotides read TGTGCCAGCAGTGGGACGAGATACCAGCCCCAGCATTTT.

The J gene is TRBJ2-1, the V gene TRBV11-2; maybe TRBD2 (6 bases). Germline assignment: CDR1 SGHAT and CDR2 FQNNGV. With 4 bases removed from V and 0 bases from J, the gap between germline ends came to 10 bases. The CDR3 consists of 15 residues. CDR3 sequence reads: CASSYPTSSYNEQFF. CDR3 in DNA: TGTGCCAGCAGCTACCCGACTAGCTCCTACAATGAGCAGTTCTTC. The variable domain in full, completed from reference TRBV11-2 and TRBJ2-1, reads EAGVAQSPRYKIIEKRQSVAFWCNPISGHATLYWYQQILGQGPKLLIQFQNNGVVDDSQLPKDRFSAERLKGVDSTLKIQPAKLEDSAVYLCASSYPTSSYNEQFFGPGTRLTVL.

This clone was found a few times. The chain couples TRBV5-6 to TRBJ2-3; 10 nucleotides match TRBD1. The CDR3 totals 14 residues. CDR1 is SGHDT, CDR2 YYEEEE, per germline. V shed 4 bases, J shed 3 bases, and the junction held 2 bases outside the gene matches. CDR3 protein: CASSTGQGTDTQYF. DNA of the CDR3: TGTGCCAGCAGCACGGGACAGGGGACAGATACGCAGTATTTT.